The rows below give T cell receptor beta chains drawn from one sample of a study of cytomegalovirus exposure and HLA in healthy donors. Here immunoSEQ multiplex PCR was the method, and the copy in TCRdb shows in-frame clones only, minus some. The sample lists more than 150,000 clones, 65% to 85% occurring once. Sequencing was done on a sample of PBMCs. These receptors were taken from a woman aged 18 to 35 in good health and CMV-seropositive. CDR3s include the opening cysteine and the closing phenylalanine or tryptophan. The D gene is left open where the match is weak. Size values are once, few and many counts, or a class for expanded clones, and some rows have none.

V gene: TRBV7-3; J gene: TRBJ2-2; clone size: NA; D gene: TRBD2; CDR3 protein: CASSRSGDRGELFF; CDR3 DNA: TGTGCCAGCAGCCGTAGCGGGGACCGCGGGGAGCTGTTTTTT
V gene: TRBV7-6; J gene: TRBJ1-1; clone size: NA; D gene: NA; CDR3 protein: CASSLQGNTEAFF; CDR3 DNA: TGTGCCAGCAGCTTACAGGGGAACACTGAAGCTTTCTTT
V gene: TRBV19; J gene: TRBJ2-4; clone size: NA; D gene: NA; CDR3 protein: CASSTSVWAEAKNIQYF; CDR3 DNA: TGTGCCAGTAGTACGTCCGTTTGGGCAGAAGCCAAAAACATTCAGTACTTC
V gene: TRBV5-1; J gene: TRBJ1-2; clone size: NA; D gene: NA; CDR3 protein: CASSLAGGDYGYTF; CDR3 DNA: TGCGCCAGCAGCTTGGCTGGGGGCGACTATGGCTACACCTTC
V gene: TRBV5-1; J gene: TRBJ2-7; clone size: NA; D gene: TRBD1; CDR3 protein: CASSSGTGSSYEQYF; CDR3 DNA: TGCGCCAGCAGCTCCGGGACAGGTAGCTCCTACGAGCAGTACTTC
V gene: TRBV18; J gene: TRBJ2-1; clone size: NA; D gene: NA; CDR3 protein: CASSSSNEQFF; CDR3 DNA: TGTGCCAGCTCTAGTAGCAATGAGCAGTTCTTC
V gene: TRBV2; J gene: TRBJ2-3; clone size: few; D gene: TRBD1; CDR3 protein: CASSVRRSNRDRGQDTQYF; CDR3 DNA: TGTGCCAGCAGTGTACGTAGAAGTAACCGGGACAGGGGGCAAGATACGCAGTATTTT
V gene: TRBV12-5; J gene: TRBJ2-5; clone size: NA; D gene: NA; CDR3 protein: CASGPGGPGQETQYF; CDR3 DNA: TGTGCTAGTGGTCCAGGGGGGCCGGGCCAAGAGACCCAGTACTTC
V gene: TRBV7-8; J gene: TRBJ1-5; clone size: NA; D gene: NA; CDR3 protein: CASSLPYRSNQPQHF; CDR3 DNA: TGTGCCAGCAGCCTCCCCTATCGAAGCAATCAGCCCCAGCATTTT
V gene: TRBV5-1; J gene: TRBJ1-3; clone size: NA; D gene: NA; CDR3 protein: CASSSTGPGGSGNTIYF; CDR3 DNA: TGCGCCAGCAGCTCAACAGGGCCGGGAGGCTCTGGAAACACCATATATTTT
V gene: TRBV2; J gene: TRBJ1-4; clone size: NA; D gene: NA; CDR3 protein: CASSAALPTTTNEKLFF; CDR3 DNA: TGTGCCAGCAGCGCCGCCCTTCCCACTACAACTAATGAAAAACTGTTTTTT
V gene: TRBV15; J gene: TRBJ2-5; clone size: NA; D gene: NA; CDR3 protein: CATSRDKSEETQYF; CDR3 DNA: TGTGCCACCAGCAGAGATAAATCGGAAGAGACCCAGTACTTC
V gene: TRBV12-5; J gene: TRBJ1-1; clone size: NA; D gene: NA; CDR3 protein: CASATDSRTEAFF; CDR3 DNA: TGTGCTAGTGCTACCGACAGTCGCACTGAAGCTTTCTTT
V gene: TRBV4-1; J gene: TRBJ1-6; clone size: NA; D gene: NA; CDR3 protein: CASSQDASTSSYNSPLHF; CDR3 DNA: TGCGCCAGCAGCCAAGATGCATCGACAAGCTCCTATAATTCACCCCTCCACTTT
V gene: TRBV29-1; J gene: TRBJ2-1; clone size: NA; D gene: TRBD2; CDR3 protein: CSVFFPSGGSYNEQFF; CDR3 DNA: TGCAGCGTCTTTTTCCCGTCCGGGGGGTCCTACAATGAGCAGTTCTTC
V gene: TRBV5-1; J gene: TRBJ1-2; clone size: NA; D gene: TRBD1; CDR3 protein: CASSLGTGTGYTF; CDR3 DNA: TGCGCCAGCAGCTTGGGGACAGGGACGGGCTACACCTTC
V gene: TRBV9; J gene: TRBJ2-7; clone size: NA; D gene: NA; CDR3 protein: CASSVGGMGPYEQYF; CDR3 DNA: TGTGCCAGCAGCGTAGGAGGGATGGGCCCCTACGAGCAGTACTTC
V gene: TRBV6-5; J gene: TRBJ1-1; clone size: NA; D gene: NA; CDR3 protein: CASSYRTGTANTEAFF; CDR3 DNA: TGTGCCAGCAGTTACCGAACCGGGACTGCGAACACTGAAGCTTTCTTT
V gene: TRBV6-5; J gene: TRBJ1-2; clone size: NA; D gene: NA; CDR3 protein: CASSSAGANYGYTF; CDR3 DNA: TGTGCCAGCTCCTCCGCGGGGGCTAACTATGGCTACACCTTC
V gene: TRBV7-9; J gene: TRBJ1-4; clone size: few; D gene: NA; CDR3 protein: CASSFGGNEKLFF; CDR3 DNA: TGTGCCAGCAGCTTCGGGGGTAATGAAAAACTGTTTTTT
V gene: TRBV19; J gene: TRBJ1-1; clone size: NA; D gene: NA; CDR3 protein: CASGTSMNTEAFF; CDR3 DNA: TGTGCCAGTGGGACAAGCATGAACACTGAAGCTTTCTTT
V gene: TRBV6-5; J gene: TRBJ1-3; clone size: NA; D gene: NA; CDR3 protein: CASSYSKGRAGNTIYF; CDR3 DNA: TGTGCCAGCAGTTACTCGAAAGGGAGGGCAGGAAACACCATATATTTT
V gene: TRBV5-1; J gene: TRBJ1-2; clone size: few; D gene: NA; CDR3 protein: CASSLFPSNYGYTF; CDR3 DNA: TGCGCCAGCAGCTTGTTTCCTTCTAACTATGGCTACACCTTC
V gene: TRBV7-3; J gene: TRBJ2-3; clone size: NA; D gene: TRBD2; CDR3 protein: CASSLSGGESDTQYF; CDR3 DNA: TGTGCCAGCAGCTTATCCGGGGGGGAGTCAGATACGCAGTATTTT
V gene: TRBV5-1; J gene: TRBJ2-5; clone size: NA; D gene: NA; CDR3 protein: CASSSLAEETQYF; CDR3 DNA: TGCGCCAGCAGCTCCTTAGCGGAAGAGACCCAGTACTTC
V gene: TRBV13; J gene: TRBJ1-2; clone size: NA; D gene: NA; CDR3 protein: CASSRDRHPNYGYTF; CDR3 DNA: TGTGCCAGCAGTCGCGACAGGCACCCTAACTATGGCTACACCTTC
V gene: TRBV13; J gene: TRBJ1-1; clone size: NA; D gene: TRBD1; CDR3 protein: CASSLGRGLLENTEAFF; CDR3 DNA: TGTGCCAGCAGCTTGGGCAGGGGGCTGTTGGAGAACACTGAAGCTTTCTTT
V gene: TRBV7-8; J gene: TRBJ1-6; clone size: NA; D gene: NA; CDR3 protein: CASSLGAGPAGSYNSPLHF; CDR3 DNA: TGTGCCAGCAGCTTAGGGGCAGGCCCGGCTGGCTCCTATAATTCACCCCTCCACTTT
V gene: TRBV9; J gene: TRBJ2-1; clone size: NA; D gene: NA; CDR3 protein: CASSVVESSYNEQFF; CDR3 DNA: TGTGCCAGCAGCGTAGTGGAGAGCTCCTACAATGAGCAGTTCTTC
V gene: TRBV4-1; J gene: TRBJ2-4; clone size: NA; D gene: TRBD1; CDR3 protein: CASSQGGTVFF; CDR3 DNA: TGCGCCAGCAGCCAAGGGGGGACAGTTTTCTTC
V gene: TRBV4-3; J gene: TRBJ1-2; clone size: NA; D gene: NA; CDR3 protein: CASSQGQQGFYGYTF; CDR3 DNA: TGCGCCAGCAGCCAAGGACAACAGGGTTTCTATGGCTACACCTTC
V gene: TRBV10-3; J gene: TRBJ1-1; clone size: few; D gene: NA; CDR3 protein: CAISEAQTREAFF; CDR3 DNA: TGTGCCATCAGTGAAGCGCAGACTAGGGAAGCTTTCTTT
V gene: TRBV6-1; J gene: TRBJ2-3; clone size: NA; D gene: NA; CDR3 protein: CASSAPGRGGNDTQYF; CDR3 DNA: TGTGCCAGCAGTGCTCCAGGGCGGGGTGGGAACGATACGCAGTATTTT
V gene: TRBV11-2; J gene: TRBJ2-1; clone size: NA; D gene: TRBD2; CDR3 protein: CASSLTSGYEQFF; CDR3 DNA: TGTGCCAGCAGCTTAACTAGCGGGTATGAGCAGTTCTTC
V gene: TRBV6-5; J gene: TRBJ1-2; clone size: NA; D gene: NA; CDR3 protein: CASSYSSVQGSSGYTF; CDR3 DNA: TGTGCCAGCAGTTACTCGTCGGTTCAGGGGTCCAGTGGCTACACCTTC
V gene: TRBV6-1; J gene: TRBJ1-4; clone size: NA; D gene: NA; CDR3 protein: CASSVQTAADEKLFF; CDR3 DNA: TGTGCCAGCAGTGTCCAGACAGCCGCGGATGAAAAACTGTTTTTT
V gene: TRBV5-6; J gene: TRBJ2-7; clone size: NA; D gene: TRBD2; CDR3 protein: CASSLGGGAEEQYF; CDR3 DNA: TGTGCCAGCAGCTTGGGCGGGGGGGCGGAAGAGCAGTACTTC
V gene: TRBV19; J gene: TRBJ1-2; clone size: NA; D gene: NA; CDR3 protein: CASIPRAGVHGYTF; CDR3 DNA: TGTGCCAGTATTCCCCGGGCAGGGGTTCATGGCTACACCTTC
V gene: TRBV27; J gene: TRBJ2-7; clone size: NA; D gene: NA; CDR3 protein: CASRSGSSYEQYF; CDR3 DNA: TGTGCCAGCCGTTCGGGGTCATCCTACGAGCAGTACTTC
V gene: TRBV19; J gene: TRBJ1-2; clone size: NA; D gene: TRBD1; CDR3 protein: CASSTPSQGTYGYTF; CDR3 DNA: TGTGCCAGTAGTACTCCCTCACAGGGGACCTATGGCTACACCTTC